This entry features one TCR beta chain sequence. What it binds is unknown. The data were taken from a study of cytotoxic CD8 clonotypes in ibrutinib-treated CLL. With 7 bases clipped from V and 8 bases from J, the junction kept 14 bases outside the gene matches. From germline, CDR1 is KGHSH and CDR2 LQKENI. The CDR3 totals 15 residues. Study results and limitations: Ibrutinib response saw clonality rise, and progression saw it return toward baseline.

Using immunoSEQ multiplex PCR, the repertoire was profiled, and TCRdb retains in-frame clones only, with some absent. This sample has 58,000 or so clones, with less than 75% found just once. The chain employs TRBV18 and TRBJ1-2; 9 positions match TRBD1. This sequence originates from a human donor with chronic lymphocytic leukemia. The sample consisted of PBMCs, taken after 12 months of ibrutinib treatment. CDR3 coding DNA: TGTGCCAGCTTACACATAGCGGGACAGGGTACGGGCTACACCTTC. Translation: CASLHIAGQGTGYTF.